The text below deals with one T cell receptor beta chain. No antigen is known for it. The record has no base qualities; no much larger clone is one base away. In Seattle, one collaborating source enrolled patients while the infection was active and tracked those patients longitudinally over the course of disease. Collaborating institutions collected whole blood in K2EDTA tubes following their own protocols. For TCRbeta analysis, collaborator samples were shipped as frozen whole blood, as isolated PBMCs, or as DNA extracted from either sample type. The record originates from a study of blood T cell repertoires in COVID-19 (dated by TCRdb to about 2020). For context, the study as a whole: Collaborator samples came from the United States, Italy and Spain and covered acute and convalescent phases of COVID-19. The material from the prospective study consisted of cDNA or gDNA derived from T cells, B-cell-depleted T cells, or PBMCs. Deeply sampled blood TCRbeta repertoires from subjects exposed to, actively infected with, or recovered from COVID-19 were included in the dataset. Samples came from the ongoing ImmuneRACE study (first 160 participants) plus 1,254 subjects from 6 global collaborators. The repertoires were released in a freely available public database intended as a resource for research on the immune response to SARS-CoV-2. Sample metadata almost always included a de-identified subject ID, COVID-19 status, age in years and sex. Where HLA class I and class II types were available, the types were taken from metadata supplied by the sample provider, not from assay-based typing. On the study overall, not on this receptor specifically: The quantity of clinical and demographic metadata differed by source and by participant and was supplied without curation.

The immunoSEQ Assay, a bias-controlled multiplex PCR, was used to amplify TCRbeta CDR3 regions from genomic DNA. As for how the authors treated the data: Within the assay, amplification of reference gene primers was used to estimate how many nucleated cells each sample contained. Sequence reads were collapsed and filtered to measure the absolute abundance of every unique TCRbeta CDR3 rearrangement. For each sample, productive Simpson clonality was calculated as the square root of Simpson's diversity index across productive rearrangements. TCRdb's version of the immuneACCESS table is confined to in-frame rearrangements and falls short of the full clone set. An unresolved V gene accounts for under half of the shortfall where checked; the remainder is of unknown origin. V and J calls plus clone size are reproduced from that table; the DNA served to infer D and trimming. This sample holds 220,000 or so clones; 86% were observed only once. The ten largest make up about 9.4% of the sample.

V is cut by 0 bases and J by 0 bases, and the space between the germline ends is 18 bases. The germline V gene (reference sequence) sets CDR1 to LNHNV and CDR2 to YYDKDF. CDR3 length: 19 amino acids, cysteine to phenylalanine. Solely the CDR3 DNA is kept, with 57 bases framed from the first base. The sequence links TRBV15 to TRBJ1-5, with a tentative D gene TRBD1 over 5 matching bases. Specimen: peripheral blood. The TCR originated in a woman aged 45-65 years with COVID-19, enrolled during active disease. The CDR3 region has the sequence CATSRDQVDSLYSNQPQHF. In nucleotides, the sequence is TGTGCCACCAGCAGAGATCAAGTCGACAGCCTCTATAGCAATCAGCCCCAGCATTTT.